The 21 T cell receptor beta chains below come from one sample, sequenced in a study of T cell clones after liver transplantation. Libraries were prepared by immunoSEQ multiplex PCR; TCRdb keeps only in-frame clonotypes and omits some of them. The profile shows 98,000 or so clones, roughly 80% of them singletons. Sequenced here: CD4+ T cells from blood, sampled before liver transplant. Receptors were obtained from a human donor who received a liver transplant.

This chain links TRBV6-1 with TRBJ1-2; a possible D gene is TRBD1 (5 bases). CDR1 and CDR2 (germline): MNHNS, SASEGT. Trimming removed 4 bases at V and 4 bases at J, with 10 bases between. The CDR3 loop spans 13 amino acids. The CDR3 sequence is CASSGGTRYGYTF. The DNA for the CDR3 is TGTGCCAGCAGTGGGGGGACTCGCTATGGCTACACCTTC.

This sequence joins TRBV6-5 and TRBJ1-2; the match to TRBD1 covers 7 bases. Germline V gene lookup returns CDR1 MNHEY and CDR2 SVGAGI. Germline trimming cut 6 bases from V and 5 bases from J; bases unmatched to any gene: 6. This CDR3 comprises 13 residues. DNA of the CDR3: TGTGCCAGCAGGATGGGACAGCAGTATGGCTACACCTTC. Encoded protein: CASRMGQQYGYTF.

This sequence joins TRBV6-1 and TRBJ2-5; 10 nucleotides match TRBD1. The CDR3 runs to 15 residues. Looked up from germline, CDR1 is MNHNS and CDR2 is SASEGT. The junction had 3 bases not matched to a gene; V was cut back by 0 bases and J by 5 bases. The CDR3 DNA sequence: TGTGCCAGCAGTGAAGCGACAGGGGGCCCGGAGACCCAGTACTTC. Amino acids: CASSEATGGPETQYF.

The V and J genes are TRBV2 and TRBJ2-1; D uncertain. Germline V gene sequence: CDR1 SNHLY, CDR2 FYNNEI. This CDR3 contains 13 residues. V lost 6 bases and J lost 8, with 14 bases in between. The CDR3, as DNA: TGTGCCAGCAGGGCCGCCGGGCAACATGAGCAGTTCTTC. Translation: CASRAAGQHEQFF. Complete variable domain (other parts from reference TRBV2 and TRBJ2-1): EPEVTQTPSHQVTQMGQEVILRCVPISNHLYFYWYRQILGQKVEFLVSFYNNEISEKSEIFDDQFSVERPDGSNFTLKIRSTKLEDSAMYFCASRAAGQHEQFFGPGTRLTVL.

The CDR3 protein is CASLGQTLEKLFF. CDR3 nucleotides: TGTGCCAGCCTTGGACAGACCCTTGAAAAACTGTTTTTT. J is TRBJ1-4 and V is TRBV2, with D perhaps TRBD1 (6 bases). This CDR3 spans 13 amino acids. Germline-derived CDR1 and CDR2 are SNHLY and FYNNEI. V shed 8 bases and J shed 7 bases, with 14 bases lying between them.

The chain carries TRBV9 and TRBJ2-1; 10 positions agree with TRBD2. Germline CDR1 and CDR2: SGDLS and YYNGEE. After removal of 0 bases from V and 7 bases from J, the junction contained 4 bases not matched to a gene. This CDR3 spans 15 amino acids. The CDR3 coding sequence is TGTGCCAGCAGCGTAGCAGCGGGGGGGCCAAATGAGCAGTTCTTC. Translated: CASSVAAGGPNEQFF.

This chain connects TRBV21-1 to TRBJ2-1; TRBD1 is the table's D call, not checked against the DNA. TRBV21-1 is labeled a pseudogene. The CDR3 is made up of 15 amino acids. The chain's CDR3 is CAGVSGTGLYNEQFF. In nucleotides, the CDR3 is TGTGCCGGGGTCTCGGGGACAGGGCTCTACAATGAGCAGTTCTTC.

The V call is TRBV30, the J call TRBJ1-2, with 8 bases identical to TRBD1. V lost 1 base, J lost 7 bases, and 8 bases stayed unmatched. CDR1 GTSNPN and CDR2 SVGIG come from the germline V gene (reference sequence). The CDR3 extends over 14 amino acids. CDR3 sequence reads: CAWSAGGQGFGYTF. The CDR3 nucleotides are TGTGCCTGGAGTGCGGGCGGACAGGGCTTTGGCTACACCTTC.

The rearrangement joins TRBV19 to TRBJ2-3; 8 bases map to TRBD2. V was clipped by 6 bases and J by 5 bases; unmatched bases: 13. Per germline, CDR1 LNHDA and CDR2 SQIVND (reference sequence). This CDR3 region has 16 residues. This chain's CDR3 is CASSLRGAGDGDTQYF. The CDR3 DNA is TGTGCCAGTAGCTTGAGGGGAGCGGGAGATGGAGATACGCAGTATTTT.

The genes are TRBV5-6 and TRBJ2-3, with a possible D match to TRBD1 (6 bases). Germline CDR1 SGHDT, CDR2 YYEEEE. The CDR3 extends over 14 amino acids. V was cut by 4 bases and J by 4 bases, with 13 bases left in between. The CDR3 region is CASSRVHRADTQYF. In DNA form, the CDR3 reads TGTGCCAGCAGCCGAGTACACAGGGCAGATACGCAGTATTTT.

The J gene is TRBJ2-1, the V gene TRBV20-1; D might be TRBD2 (6 bases). The V gene's germline CDR1 is DFQATT and CDR2 SNEGSKA (reference sequence). The CDR3 has 8 residues. CDR3 protein: CTYGGQFF. The CDR3 DNA follows: TGCACCTACGGGGGGCAGTTCTTC.

The chain carries TRBV15 and TRBJ1-1; 7 bases match TRBD1. The CDR3 contains 17 residues. J lost 1 base, V lost 3 bases, and 11 bases had no gene match. CDR1 LNHNV and CDR2 YYDKDF come from the germline V gene (reference sequence). CDR3 protein: CATSRAGGGTPNTEAFF. In DNA form, the CDR3 reads TGTGCCACCAGCAGGGCAGGGGGGGGAACACCGAACACTGAAGCTTTCTTT.

The chain recombines TRBV21-1 with TRBJ2-3; the table names TRBD2, a call not compared with the DNA. TRBV21-1 is designated a pseudogene. This CDR3 has 16 amino acids. Here the CDR3 reads CASSKDWTDYTDTQYF. CDR3 nucleotide sequence: TGTGCCAGCAGCAAAGATTGGACGGACTACACAGATACGCAGTATTTT.

This clone has more than one count but fewer than ten. Additional DNA sequences in this sample encode the identical CDR3. The chain couples TRBV5-1 to TRBJ2-7; D remains ambiguous. CDR1 is SGHRS and CDR2 is YFSETQ in the germline V gene. This CDR3 has 14 amino acids. V lost 0 bases to trimming and J lost 2 bases, with 9 bases between them. The CDR3: CASSLVVSPYEQYF. CDR3 coding DNA: TGCGCCAGCAGCTTGGTGGTCAGTCCCTACGAGCAGTACTTC. Complete variable domain (other parts from reference TRBV5-1 and TRBJ2-7): KAGVTQTPRYLIKTRGQQVTLSCSPISGHRSVSWYQQTPGQGLQFLFEYFSETQRNKGNFPGRFSGRQFSNSRSEMNVSTLELGDSALYLCASSLVVSPYEQYFGPGTRLTVT.

This clone was counted between two and nine times. The V gene is TRBV6-1, the J gene TRBJ2-3; D gene unclear. Trimming stripped 8 bases from V and 6 bases from J, with 18 bases between. The CDR3 contains 14 residues. The germline CDR1 and CDR2 sequences are MNHNS and SASEGT. The CDR3 loop reads CASLTQTASDTQYF. Written as DNA, the CDR3 is TGTGCCAGCCTAACCCAGACTGCGTCGGATACGCAGTATTTT.

The chain links TRBV9 to TRBJ2-2, with no clear D. This CDR3 is built from 16 residues. Germline values: CDR1 SGDLS, CDR2 YYNGEE. V was cut by 1 base and J by 0 bases, with 10 bases left in between. The CDR3 protein is CASSVFFQPNTGELFF. The CDR3 nucleotides are TGTGCCAGCAGCGTATTTTTTCAGCCGAACACCGGGGAGCTGTTTTTT.

This clone was seen a single time. The chain is built from TRBV4-1 and TRBJ1-1; D unresolved. The V end lost 0 bases, the J end lost 2 bases, and 16 bases lay between the germline ends. CDR1 and CDR2 (germline): MGHRA, YSYEKL. This CDR3 is built from 17 residues. CDR3 region: CASSQDILQTLNTEAFF. CDR3 DNA: TGCGCCAGCAGCCAAGATATCCTTCAGACCCTAAACACTGAAGCTTTCTTT.

This chain uses TRBV9 with TRBJ2-3; D gene ambiguous. Germline assignment: CDR1 SGDLS and CDR2 YYNGEE. V was shortened by 0 bases and J by 2 bases, with 10 bases between the two germline ends. The CDR3 is made up of 15 amino acids. CDR3 DNA sequence: TGTGCCAGCAGCGTAGCTGTGACTTACACAGATACGCAGTATTTT. It yields the protein CASSVAVTYTDTQYF.

The CDR3 loop reads CASSFGPTDTQYF. In DNA form, the CDR3 reads TGTGCCAGCAGTTTCGGGCCCACAGATACGCAGTATTTT. V is TRBV6-4 and J is TRBJ2-3; D not resolved. Trimming left V 5 bases short and J 2 bases short, with 8 bases between. The CDR3 contains 13 residues. Germline V gene sequence: CDR1 MRHNA, CDR2 SNTAGT.

This sequence joins TRBV7-7 and TRBJ1-4; no reliable D call. This CDR3 comprises 15 residues. CDR1 is SSHAT and CDR2 is FNYEAQ in the germline V gene (reference sequence). Between the trimmed V and J ends, which lost 6 bases and 8 bases, there was a span of 19 bases. CDR3 residues: CASRDRASYREKLFF. For the CDR3, the DNA is TGTGCCAGCAGGGACCGGGCATCCTATAGAGAAAAACTGTTTTTT.

CDR3 sequence (DNA): TGTGCCAGCAGCTTAATGGGCGGGGGATCCCACGAGCAGTACTTC. Encoded protein: CASSLMGGGSHEQYF. The chain employs TRBV7-3 and TRBJ2-7; TRBD2 matches 7 bases. Germline CDR1 SGHTA, CDR2 FQGTGA. V shed 1 base and J 5 bases; nucleotides not matched to a gene: 8. The CDR3 covers 15 residues.